The source of this T cell receptor (beta chain) is a study of identical twins' blood T cells. There are a few counts of this clonotype. This CDR3 is built from 15 residues. Trimming pared 4 bases from V and 5 bases from J, leaving 17 bases between. Germline CDR1 and CDR2: ENHRY and SYGVKD. TCRdb fed the 5' RACE reads into MiXCR, producing one record per CDR3 protein. The sample has roughly 380,000 distinct CDR3 sequences; over 25% are singletons. The sequenced sample consisted of PBMCs. The TCR comes from a woman aged 18 to 50 in good health. The V gene is TRBV10-3, the J gene TRBJ1-1; D remains unclear. CDR3 amino acids: CAISATGPRETEAFF. The CDR3 bases are TGTGCCATCAGTGCAACCGGGCCCCGCGAGACTGAAGCTTTCTTT.